A single sample gave rise to the 6 T cell receptor beta chains below, sequenced in a study of siplizumab effects on memory and regulatory T cells. Measured with immunoSEQ multiplex PCR; TCRdb has only the in-frame clones, and not every one. Here the sample spans more than 70,000 clones, roughly 94% being singletons. Sequencing was performed on CD8+ T cells sorted from blood. The receptors derive from a human donor in good health.

The J gene is TRBJ1-2, the V gene TRBV30, with unresolved D. In germline, CDR1 is GTSNPN, CDR2 SVGIG (reference sequence). CDR3 length equals 14 residues. The germline V and J ends were trimmed by 2 bases and 0 bases, with 10 bases remaining between them. CDR3 sequence (DNA): TGTGCCTGGAGTTTCGACGGAGCTAACTATGGCTACACCTTC. Encoded protein: CAWSFDGANYGYTF.

The chain joins TRBV9 to TRBJ2-3, with 8 bases fitting TRBD1. The CDR3 is 16 amino acids. J lost 5 bases, V lost 0 bases, and 8 bases had no gene match. Germline V gene sequence: CDR1 SGDLS, CDR2 YYNGEE. The CDR3 coding sequence is TGTGCCAGCAGCGTAGTCCCAGGGGGCATAGGAGATACGCAGTATTTT. Its translation is CASSVVPGGIGDTQYF.

The chain is built from TRBV27 and TRBJ2-7, with D perhaps matching TRBD1 (5 bases). Germline CDR1 and CDR2: MNHEY and SMNVEV (reference sequence). The CDR3 runs to 14 residues. The ends were cut back, 1 base at V and 0 bases at J, with 7 bases in the middle. The CDR3 sequence: CASSLFDSSYEQYF. In nucleotides, the CDR3 is TGTGCCAGCAGTTTATTTGACAGCTCCTACGAGCAGTACTTC.

The CDR3 DNA reads as TGCAGCGTTGAAAGCCCTAGCGAGGGACTTTGGAATGAGCAGTTCTTC. The encoded protein is CSVESPSEGLWNEQFF. The chain joins TRBV29-1 to TRBJ2-1, with TRBD2 as a possible D gene (6 bases). Trimming took 2 bases from V and 7 from J, leaving 21 bases between them. The CDR3 consists of 16 residues. The germline CDR1 and CDR2 sequences are SQVTM and ANQGSEA.

The gene calls are TRBV11-3 and TRBJ2-1; D is unclear. The V end was cut by 5 bases, the J end by 2 bases, with 10 bases between. The CDR3 has 14 residues. The germline CDR1 and CDR2 sequences are SGHNT and YENEEA. The CDR3 DNA reads TGTGCCAGCAGCCCTCCACCGACCTACAATGAGCAGTTCTTC. Translation: CASSPPPTYNEQFF.

The V gene is TRBV13, the J gene TRBJ2-3; D may correspond to TRBD1 or TRBD2 (5 bases each). Trimming pared 8 bases from V and 3 bases from J, leaving 21 bases between. This CDR3 comprises 16 residues. The germline V gene encodes CDR1 PRHDT and CDR2 FYEKMQ (reference sequence). In DNA, the CDR3 is TGTGCCAGCGCTCGGATGGGGGACGGAGAAACAGATACGCAGTATTTT. This sequence encodes CASARMGDGETDTQYF.